This TCR beta chain is drawn from a study of T cell responses to AZD1222 COVID-19 vaccine. Concerning this clone: Its target is not known.

Germline CDR1 is SEHNR and CDR2 is FQNEAQ (reference sequence). The CDR3 loop spans 13 amino acids. The ends were cut back, 5 bases at V and 2 bases at J, with 8 bases in the middle. Study observations and caveats: Among AZD1222 vaccinees, only six or seven were seropositive at baseline. Nearly half of spike-specific TCRs reportedly target unmutated variant regions.

The method was immunoSEQ multiplex PCR; TCRdb's version includes in-frame clones alone and lacks a portion of them. The sample has more than 110,000 clones; roughly 92% are singletons. The chain has TRBV7-9 and TRBJ2-3; possible D gene TRBD1, 6 bases. The material sequenced was peripheral blood, taken 28 days after the second AZD1222 dose. The TCR sequence derives from an adult who received the AZD1222 COVID-19 vaccine. CDR3 nucleotide sequence: TGTGCCAGCAGCGGACAGTTCACAGATACGCAGTATTTT. This sequence encodes CASSGQFTDTQYF.